A selection of T cell receptor beta chains follows, all from one sample in a study of siplizumab effects on memory and regulatory T cells. Profiling relied on immunoSEQ multiplex PCR, and the TCRdb table lists in-frame clones only, not all of them. The sample has approximately 97,000 clones; approximately 90% are singletons. The source material was CD4+ T cells sorted from blood. These receptors were taken from a human donor in good health. The CDR3 runs from the conserved cysteine through the conserved F or W. Each record gives: D gene, J gene, clone size, V gene, CDR3 protein, CDR3 DNA. D genes are given only for firm matches. Expanded clones are given a class, and other clones once, few, many or no size at all.

>TRBD1|TRBJ1-1|-|TRBV14
CASSQSRQGSTEAFF
TGTGCCAGCAGCCAGAGCAGACAGGGGTCAACTGAAGCTTTCTTT
>-|TRBJ2-2|-|TRBV10-1
CASGDFPNTGELFF
TGCGCCAGCGGGGACTTCCCTAACACCGGGGAGCTGTTTTTT
>-|TRBJ2-1|-|TRBV7-3
CASSLNRALTSYNEQFF
TGTGCCAGCAGCTTAAACCGGGCCTTAACATCCTACAATGAGCAGTTCTTC
>TRBD1|TRBJ2-1|-|TRBV5-4
CASSPRTGGLGDEQFF
TGTGCCAGCAGCCCCAGGACAGGGGGTTTGGGTGATGAGCAGTTCTTC
>TRBD1|TRBJ2-1|few|TRBV19
CASSPLDREDEQFF
TGTGCCAGTAGTCCCCTGGACAGGGAGGATGAGCAGTTCTTC
>-|TRBJ2-1|-|TRBV7-2
CASSNQVAYQFF
TGTGCCAGCAGCAACCAAGTGGCTTACCAGTTCTTC
>-|TRBJ1-5|-|TRBV6-1
CASSETNRAQPQHF
TGTGCCAGCAGTGAAACAAACAGGGCTCAGCCCCAGCATTTT
>TRBD1|TRBJ2-5|-|TRBV19
CASSIRTGETQYF
TGTGCCAGTAGTATACGGACAGGGGAGACCCAGTACTTC
>-|TRBJ1-1|-|TRBV19
CASTGRGGGGTEAFF
TGTGCCAGTACCGGAAGGGGGGGTGGAGGGACTGAAGCTTTCTTT
>-|TRBJ1-5|-|TRBV2
CASSGLRGGQPQHF
TGTGCCAGCAGTGGACTGAGGGGAGGTCAGCCCCAGCATTTT
>TRBD1|TRBJ1-1|-|TRBV14
CASSSDRGKAFF
TGTGCCAGCAGCTCTGACAGGGGTAAGGCTTTCTTT
>TRBD2|TRBJ2-7|-|TRBV6-5
CASSTAGTSRYEQYF
TGTGCCAGCAGTACCGCCGGGACTAGCCGTTACGAGCAGTACTTC
>-|TRBJ1-1|-|TRBV10-3
CAINGQLGNTEAFF
TGTGCCATCAACGGACAGTTGGGCAACACTGAAGCTTTCTTT
>-|TRBJ2-7|-|TRBV7-6
CASSLISNEQYF
TGTGCCAGCAGCTTAATCTCTAACGAGCAGTACTTC
>-|TRBJ2-7|-|TRBV29-1
CSVGTSPSSEQYF
TGCAGCGTCGGGACCTCCCCCTCCTCCGAGCAGTACTTC
>TRBD1|TRBJ2-1|-|TRBV6-5
CASSSLQGYNEQFF
TGTGCCAGCAGTTCCCTACAGGGGTACAATGAGCAGTTCTTC
>TRBD2|TRBJ2-7|-|TRBV25-1
CATGLAGVNEQYF
TGTGCCACCGGACTAGCGGGAGTAAACGAGCAGTACTTC
>-|TRBJ2-7|-|TRBV7-9
CAGSLVQSSYEQYF
TGTGCCGGCAGCTTAGTGCAGAGCTCCTACGAGCAGTACTTC
>-|TRBJ1-5|-|TRBV28
CASSLLGGQPQHF
TGTGCCAGCAGTTTGTTGGGGGGTCAGCCCCAGCATTTT
>TRBD1|TRBJ1-3|-|TRBV28
CASSFKDRDRNTIYF
TGTGCCAGCAGTTTCAAAGACAGGGACCGAAACACCATATATTTT
>-|TRBJ1-3|once|TRBV6-6
CASRTRDRFGNTIYF
TGTGCCAGCAGAACCAGAGATCGTTTTGGAAACACCATATATTTT
>TRBD1|TRBJ2-7|once|TRBV19
CASSPQDRGNRHEQYF
TGTGCCAGTAGTCCCCAGGACAGGGGGAACCGCCACGAGCAGTACTTC
>TRBD1|TRBJ1-1|once|TRBV18
CASSRSGTGQMNTEAFF
TGTGCCAGCTCTCGCTCCGGGACAGGGCAAATGAACACTGAAGCTTTCTTT
>TRBD2|TRBJ2-7|-|TRBV5-1
CASSPSGLAGGEQYF
TGCGCCAGCAGCCCGTCCGGACTAGCGGGAGGCGAGCAGTACTTC
>-|TRBJ1-5|-|TRBV28
CASSFEPNQPQHF
TGTGCCAGCAGTTTTGAACCGAATCAGCCCCAGCATTTT
>-|TRBJ1-3|-|TRBV5-1
CASSLIGDSGNTIYF
TGCGCCAGCAGCTTGATAGGGGACTCTGGAAACACCATATATTTT
>-|TRBJ1-1|-|TRBV19
CASSLSMRGAREAFF
TGTGCCAGTAGTCTTTCTATGAGGGGCGCGCGCGAAGCTTTCTTT
>TRBD2|TRBJ2-1|-|TRBV28
CASRTLAAREVRFF
TGTGCCAGCAGAACCCTCGCTGCGCGGGAGGTACGGTTCTTC
>-|TRBJ2-2|-|TRBV2
CASNGGSRSGELFF
TGTGCCAGTAACGGGGGTTCCAGGTCAGGGGAGCTGTTTTTT
>TRBD2|TRBJ2-5|few|TRBV2
CASSVGGETQYF
TGTGCCAGCAGTGTGGGAGGGGAGACCCAGTACTTC
>-|TRBJ2-1|-|TRBV7-6
CASSLGHSSAATYNEQFF
TGTGCCAGCAGCTTAGGCCACAGTTCCGCGGCCACCTACAATGAGCAGTTCTTC
>-|TRBJ1-2|-|TRBV18
CASSPPLGRRGGIYGYTF
TGTGCCAGCTCACCACCGTTAGGACGTCGGGGGGGAATCTATGGCTACACCTTC
>TRBD1|TRBJ2-7|-|TRBV10-1
CASSGTGTGDEQYF
TGCGCCAGCAGCGGAACCGGGACAGGGGACGAGCAGTACTTC
>-|TRBJ2-1|once|TRBV20-1
CSASRLRQFF
TGCAGTGCTAGCCGACTGAGGCAGTTCTTC
>TRBD2|TRBJ2-5|-|TRBV5-6
CASSLGGTSLRYQETQYF
TGTGCCAGCAGCTTGGGGGGGACTAGCCTACGGTACCAAGAGACCCAGTACTTC
>-|TRBJ2-1|-|TRBV5-1
CASSLEGLQQFF
TGCGCCAGCAGCTTGGAGGGGCTACAGCAGTTCTTC
>-|TRBJ2-7|-|TRBV6-1
CASSGTYEQYF
TGTGCCAGCAGTGGAACCTACGAGCAGTACTTC
>TRBD2|TRBJ2-7|-|TRBV19
CASSIATRGLAGSYEQYF
TGTGCCAGTAGTATAGCGACCCGGGGACTAGCGGGCTCCTACGAGCAGTACTTC
>-|TRBJ2-6|-|TRBV10-2
CASSESESSGANVLTF
TGCGCCAGCAGTGAGTCTGAGTCCTCTGGGGCCAACGTCCTGACTTTC
>TRBD2|TRBJ2-7|-|TRBV6-5
CASSYRTSGRHEQYF
TGTGCCAGCAGTTACCGGACTAGCGGGAGGCACGAGCAGTACTTC
>-|TRBJ2-1|-|TRBV7-7
CASSLNPGNEQFF
TGTGCCAGCAGCTTAAATCCGGGGAATGAGCAGTTCTTC
>-|TRBJ2-7|-|TRBV18
CASSPRLTYEQYF
TGTGCCAGCTCACCACGTCTTACCTACGAGCAGTACTTC
>TRBD2|TRBJ2-3|-|TRBV7-3
CASSLNGASGSVGDTQYF
TGTGCCAGCAGCTTAAATGGGGCTAGCGGGAGTGTAGGGGATACGCAGTATTTT
>TRBD2|TRBJ2-7|-|TRBV28
CASKLLSGGAYEQYF
TGTGCCAGCAAGTTATTATCGGGAGGCGCCTACGAGCAGTACTTC
>-|TRBJ1-1|-|TRBV9
CASSVGGSSEAFF
TGTGCCAGCAGCGTAGGAGGTAGTAGTGAAGCTTTCTTT
>-|TRBJ1-5|-|TRBV28
CASTGGGRPQHF
TGTGCCAGCACGGGGGGCGGGCGACCCCAGCATTTT
>-|TRBJ2-1|-|TRBV10-3
CAISDYNEQFF
TGTGCCATCAGTGATTACAATGAGCAGTTCTTC
>-|TRBJ1-1|-|TRBV14
CASSQRHGGEAFF
TGTGCCAGCAGCCAGAGACACGGAGGCGAAGCTTTCTTT
>TRBD2|TRBJ2-7|-|TRBV25-1
CASSGGRSSGSFYEQYF
TGTGCCAGCAGTGGGGGCCGTTCTAGCGGGAGCTTCTACGAGCAGTACTTC